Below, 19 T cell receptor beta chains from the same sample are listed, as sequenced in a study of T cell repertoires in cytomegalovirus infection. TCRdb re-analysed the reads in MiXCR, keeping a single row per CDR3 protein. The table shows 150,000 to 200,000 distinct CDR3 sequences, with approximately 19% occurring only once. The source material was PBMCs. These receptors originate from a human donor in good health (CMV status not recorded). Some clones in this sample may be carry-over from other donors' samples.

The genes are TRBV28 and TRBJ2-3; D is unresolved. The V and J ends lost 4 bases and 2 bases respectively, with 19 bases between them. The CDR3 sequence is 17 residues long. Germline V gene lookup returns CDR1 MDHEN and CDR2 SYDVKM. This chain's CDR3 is CASSSTLRRAPTDTQYF. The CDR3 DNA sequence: TGTGCCAGCAGTTCGACCCTTAGGCGAGCGCCCACAGATACGCAGTATTTT.

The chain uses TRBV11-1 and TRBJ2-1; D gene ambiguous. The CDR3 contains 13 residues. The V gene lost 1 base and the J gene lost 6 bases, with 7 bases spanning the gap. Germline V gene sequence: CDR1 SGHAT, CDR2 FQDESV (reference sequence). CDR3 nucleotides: TGTGCCAGCAGCTTAGGGACGGTCAATGAGCAGTTCTTC. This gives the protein CASSLGTVNEQFF. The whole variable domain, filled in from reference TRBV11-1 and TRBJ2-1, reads EAEVAQSPRYKITEKSQAVAFWCDPISGHATLYWYRQILGQGPELLVQFQDESVVDDSQLPKDRFSAERLKGVDSTLKIQPAELGDSAMYLCASSLGTVNEQFFGPGTRLTVL.

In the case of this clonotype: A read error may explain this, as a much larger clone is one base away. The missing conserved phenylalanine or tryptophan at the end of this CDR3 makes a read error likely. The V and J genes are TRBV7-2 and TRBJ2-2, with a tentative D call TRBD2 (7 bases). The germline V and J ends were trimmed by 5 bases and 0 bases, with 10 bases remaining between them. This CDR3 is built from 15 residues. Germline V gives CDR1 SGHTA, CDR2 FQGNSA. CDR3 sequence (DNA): TGTGCCAGCAGCGGGGGGGCGCCGAACACCGGGGAGCTGTTTCTT. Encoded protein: CASSGGAPNTGELFL.

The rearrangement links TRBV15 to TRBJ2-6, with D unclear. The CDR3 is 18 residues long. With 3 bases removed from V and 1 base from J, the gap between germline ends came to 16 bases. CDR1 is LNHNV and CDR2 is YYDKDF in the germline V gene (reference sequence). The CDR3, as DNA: TGTGCCACCAGCAGGAAGGACCGTTTCCGTTCTGGGGCCAACGTCCTGACTTTC. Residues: CATSRKDRFRSGANVLTF.

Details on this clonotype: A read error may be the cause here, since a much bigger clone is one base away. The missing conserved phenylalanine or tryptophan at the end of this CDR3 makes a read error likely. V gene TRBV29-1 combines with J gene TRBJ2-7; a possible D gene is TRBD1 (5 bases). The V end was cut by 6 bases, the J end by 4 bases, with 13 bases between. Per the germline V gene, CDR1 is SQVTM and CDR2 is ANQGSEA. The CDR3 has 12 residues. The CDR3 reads CSVVKGIYEQYY. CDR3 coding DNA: TGCAGCGTCGTGAAGGGGATTTACGAGCAGTACTAC.

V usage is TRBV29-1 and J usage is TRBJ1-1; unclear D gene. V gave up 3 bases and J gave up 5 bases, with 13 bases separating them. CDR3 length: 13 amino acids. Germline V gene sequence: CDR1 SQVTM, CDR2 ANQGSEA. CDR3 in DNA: TGCAGCGTTGACGGCCTCCGGGTGACTGAAGCTTTCTTT. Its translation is CSVDGLRVTEAFF.

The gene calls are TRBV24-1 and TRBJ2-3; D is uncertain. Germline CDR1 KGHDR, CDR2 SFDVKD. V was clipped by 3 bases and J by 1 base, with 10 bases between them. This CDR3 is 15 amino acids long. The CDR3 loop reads CATSDPSRGTDTQYF. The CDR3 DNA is TGTGCCACCAGTGATCCTTCTAGGGGCACAGATACGCAGTATTTT.

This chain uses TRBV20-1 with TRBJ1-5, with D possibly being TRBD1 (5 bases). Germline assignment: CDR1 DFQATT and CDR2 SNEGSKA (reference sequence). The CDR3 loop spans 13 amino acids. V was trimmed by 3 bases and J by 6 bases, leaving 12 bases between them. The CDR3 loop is CSASKQGGQPQHF. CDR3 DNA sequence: TGCAGTGCTAGTAAGCAGGGCGGTCAGCCCCAGCATTTT.

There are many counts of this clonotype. CDR3 coding DNA: TGTGCCAGCAGCTTTAGCGGGGGAGCTGGGGAGCTGTTTTTT. Translated, it gives CASSFSGGAGELFF. The gene calls are TRBV7-3 and TRBJ2-2; TRBD2 matches 9 bases. Germline assignment: CDR1 SGHTA and CDR2 FQGTGA. The CDR3 loop spans 14 amino acids. The trim removed 3 bases at V and 8 bases at J, leaving 4 bases unmatched.

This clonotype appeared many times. CDR3 sequence (DNA): TGTGCCAGCAGTACCGGACAGGGTCGAGACTTGAGGCCCCAGCATTTT. Amino acid sequence: CASSTGQGRDLRPQHF. The chain is built from TRBV7-2 and TRBJ1-5, with 8 nucleotides matching TRBD1. The germline gives CDR1 SGHTA, CDR2 FQGNSA. V shed 6 bases and J 9 bases; nucleotides not matched to a gene: 16. The CDR3 spans 16 residues.

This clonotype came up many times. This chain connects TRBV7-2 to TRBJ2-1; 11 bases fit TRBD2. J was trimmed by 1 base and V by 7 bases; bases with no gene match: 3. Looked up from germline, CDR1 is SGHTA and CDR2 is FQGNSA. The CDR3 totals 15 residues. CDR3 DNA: TGTGCCAGCACTCGGACTAGCGGGTCCTACAATGAGCAGTTCTTC. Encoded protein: CASTRTSGSYNEQFF.

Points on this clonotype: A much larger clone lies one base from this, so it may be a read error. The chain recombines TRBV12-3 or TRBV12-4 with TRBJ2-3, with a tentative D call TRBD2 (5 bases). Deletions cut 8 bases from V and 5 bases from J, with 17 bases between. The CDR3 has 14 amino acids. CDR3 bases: TGTGCCAGCGCCAAACAGAGGGCGAGAGATACGCAGTATTTT. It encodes CASAKQRARDTQYF.

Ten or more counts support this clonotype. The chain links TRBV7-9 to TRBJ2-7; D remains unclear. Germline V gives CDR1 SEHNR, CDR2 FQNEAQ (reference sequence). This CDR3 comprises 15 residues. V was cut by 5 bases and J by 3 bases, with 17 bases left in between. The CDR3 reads CASSQGPGRDYEQYF. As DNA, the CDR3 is TGTGCCAGCAGCCAAGGACCGGGCCGAGACTACGAGCAGTACTTC. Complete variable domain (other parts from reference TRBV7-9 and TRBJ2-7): DTGVSQNPRHKITKRGQNVTFRCDPISEHNRLYWYRQTLGQGPEFLTYFQNEAQLEKSRLLSDRFSAERPKGSFSTLEIQRTEQGDSAMYLCASSQGPGRDYEQYFGPGTRLTVT.

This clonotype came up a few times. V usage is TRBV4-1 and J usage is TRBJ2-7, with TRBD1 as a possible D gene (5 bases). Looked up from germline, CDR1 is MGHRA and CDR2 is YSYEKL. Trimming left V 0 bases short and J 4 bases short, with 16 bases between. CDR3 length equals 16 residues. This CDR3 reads CASSQDSRQPWYEQYF. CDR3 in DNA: TGCGCCAGCAGCCAAGATTCGAGACAGCCTTGGTACGAGCAGTACTTC.

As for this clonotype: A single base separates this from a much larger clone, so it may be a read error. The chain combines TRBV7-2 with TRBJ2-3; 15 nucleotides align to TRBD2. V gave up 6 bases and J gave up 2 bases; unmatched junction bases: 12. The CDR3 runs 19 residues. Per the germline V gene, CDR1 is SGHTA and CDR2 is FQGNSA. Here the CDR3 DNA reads TGTGCCAGCAGTCCTACTAACGGACTAGCGGGGGGGTACACAGATACGCAGTATTTT. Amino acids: CASSPTNGLAGGYTDTQYF. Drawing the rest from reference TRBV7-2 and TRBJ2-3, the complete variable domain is GAGVSQSPSNKVTEKGKDVELRCDPISGHTALYWYRQSLGQGLEFLIYFQGNSAPDKSGLPSDRFSAERTGGSVSTLTIQRTQQEDSAVYLCASSPTNGLAGGYTDTQYFGPGTRLTVL.

The CDR3 DNA is TGTGCCAGCAGTCTAGCCAGGCCGGGGGGGACCCAGTACTTC. It is translated as CASSLARPGGTQYF. The chain joins TRBV25-1 to TRBJ2-5; 7 bases fit TRBD2. The V gene's germline CDR1 is MGHDK and CDR2 SYGVNS. The CDR3 has 14 amino acids. The V segment lost 5 bases and the J segment 7 bases; nucleotides outside the gene matches: 10.

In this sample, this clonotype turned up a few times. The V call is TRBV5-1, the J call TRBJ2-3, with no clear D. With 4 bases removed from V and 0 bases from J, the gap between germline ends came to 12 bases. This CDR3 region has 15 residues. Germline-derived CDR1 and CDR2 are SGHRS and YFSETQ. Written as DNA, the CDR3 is TGCGCCAGCAGCCTTGACTTATCTAGCACAGATACGCAGTATTTT. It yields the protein CASSLDLSSTDTQYF. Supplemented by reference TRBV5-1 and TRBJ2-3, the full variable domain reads KAGVTQTPRYLIKTRGQQVTLSCSPISGHRSVSWYQQTPGQGLQFLFEYFSETQRNKGNFPGRFSGRQFSNSRSEMNVSTLELGDSALYLCASSLDLSSTDTQYFGPGTRLTVL.

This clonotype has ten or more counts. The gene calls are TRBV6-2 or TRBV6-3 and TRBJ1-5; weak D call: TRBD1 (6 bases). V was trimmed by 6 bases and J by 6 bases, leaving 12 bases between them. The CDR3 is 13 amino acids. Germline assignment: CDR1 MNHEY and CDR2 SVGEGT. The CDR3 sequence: CASRLGGSQPQHF. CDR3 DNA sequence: TGTGCCAGCAGACTAGGGGGAAGTCAGCCCCAGCATTTT.

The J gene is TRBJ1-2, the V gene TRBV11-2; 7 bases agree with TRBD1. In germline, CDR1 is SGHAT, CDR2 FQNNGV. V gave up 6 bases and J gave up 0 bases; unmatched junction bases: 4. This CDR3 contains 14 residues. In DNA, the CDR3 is TGTGCCAGCAGTATTGACAGGGCTAACTATGGCTACACCTTC. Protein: CASSIDRANYGYTF.